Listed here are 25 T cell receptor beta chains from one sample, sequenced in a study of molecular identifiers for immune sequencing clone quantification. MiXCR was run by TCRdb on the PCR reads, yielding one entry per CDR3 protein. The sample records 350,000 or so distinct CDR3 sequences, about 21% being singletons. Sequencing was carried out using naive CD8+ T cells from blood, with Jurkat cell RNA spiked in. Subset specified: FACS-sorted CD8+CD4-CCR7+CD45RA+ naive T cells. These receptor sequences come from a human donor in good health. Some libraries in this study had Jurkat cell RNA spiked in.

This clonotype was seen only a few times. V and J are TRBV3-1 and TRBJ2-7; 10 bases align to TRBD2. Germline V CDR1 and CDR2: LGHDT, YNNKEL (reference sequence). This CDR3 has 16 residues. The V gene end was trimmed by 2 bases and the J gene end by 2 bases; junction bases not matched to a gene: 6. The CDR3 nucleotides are TGTGCCAGCAGCCAACCCACTAGCGGGACCACCTACGAGCAGTACTTC. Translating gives CASSQPTSGTTYEQYF.

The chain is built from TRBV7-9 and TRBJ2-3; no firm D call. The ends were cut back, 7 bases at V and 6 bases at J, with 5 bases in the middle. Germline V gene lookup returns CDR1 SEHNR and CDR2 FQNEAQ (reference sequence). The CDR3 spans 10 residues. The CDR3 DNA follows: TGTGCCAGCACTCCGGATACGCAGTATTTT. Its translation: CASTPDTQYF.

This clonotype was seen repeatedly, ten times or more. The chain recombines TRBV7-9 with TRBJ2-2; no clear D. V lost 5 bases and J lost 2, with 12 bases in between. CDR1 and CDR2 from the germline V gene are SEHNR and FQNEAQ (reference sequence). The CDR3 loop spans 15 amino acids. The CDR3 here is CASSPPDINTGELFF. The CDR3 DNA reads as TGTGCCAGCAGCCCCCCAGACATAAACACCGGGGAGCTGTTTTTT.

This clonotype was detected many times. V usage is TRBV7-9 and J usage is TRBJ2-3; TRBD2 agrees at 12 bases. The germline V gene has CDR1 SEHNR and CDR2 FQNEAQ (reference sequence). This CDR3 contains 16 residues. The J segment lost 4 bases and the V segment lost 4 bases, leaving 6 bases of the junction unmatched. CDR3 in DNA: TGTGCCAGCAGCTCCCGACTAGCGGGAGCCCCAGATACGCAGTATTTT. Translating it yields CASSSRLAGAPDTQYF.

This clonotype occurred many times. The CDR3 sequence: CASSSRLDPYEQYF. The CDR3 DNA reads as TGTGCCAGCAGTTCTCGACTAGACCCCTACGAGCAGTACTTC. The chain couples TRBV28 to TRBJ2-7, with D possibly being TRBD2 (6 bases). The V gene lost 4 bases and the J gene lost 2 bases, with 12 bases spanning the gap. The CDR3 has 14 amino acids. Germline lookup yields CDR1 MDHEN and CDR2 SYDVKM.

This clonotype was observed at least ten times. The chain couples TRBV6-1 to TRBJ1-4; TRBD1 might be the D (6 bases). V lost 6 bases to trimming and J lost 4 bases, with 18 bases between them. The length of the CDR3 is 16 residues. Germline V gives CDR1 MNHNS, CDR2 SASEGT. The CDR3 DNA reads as TGTGCCAGCAGGTCGGACAGCACTTTGGATAATGAAAAACTGTTTTTT. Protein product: CASRSDSTLDNEKLFF.

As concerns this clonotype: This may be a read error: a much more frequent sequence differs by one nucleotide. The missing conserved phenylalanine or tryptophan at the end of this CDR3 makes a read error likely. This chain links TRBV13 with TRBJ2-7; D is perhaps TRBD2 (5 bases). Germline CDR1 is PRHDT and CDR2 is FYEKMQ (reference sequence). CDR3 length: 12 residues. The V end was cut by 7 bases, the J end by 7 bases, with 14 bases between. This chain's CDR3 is CASTQGTGEQYL. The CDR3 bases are TGTGCCAGCACCCAAGGAACGGGAGAGCAGTACCTC.

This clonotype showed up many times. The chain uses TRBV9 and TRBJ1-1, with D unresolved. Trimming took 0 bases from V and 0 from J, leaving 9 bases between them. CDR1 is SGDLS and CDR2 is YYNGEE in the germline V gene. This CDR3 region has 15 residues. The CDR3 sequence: CASSVDPEMNTEAFF. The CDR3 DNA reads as TGTGCCAGCAGCGTAGATCCTGAAATGAACACTGAAGCTTTCTTT.

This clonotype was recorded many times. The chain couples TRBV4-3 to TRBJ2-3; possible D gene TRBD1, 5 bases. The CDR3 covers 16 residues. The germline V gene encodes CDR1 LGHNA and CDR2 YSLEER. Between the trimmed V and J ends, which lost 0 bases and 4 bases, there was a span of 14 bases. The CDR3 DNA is TGCGCCAGCAGCCAAGATTCATCAGGGCTCTCAGATACGCAGTATTTT. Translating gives CASSQDSSGLSDTQYF.

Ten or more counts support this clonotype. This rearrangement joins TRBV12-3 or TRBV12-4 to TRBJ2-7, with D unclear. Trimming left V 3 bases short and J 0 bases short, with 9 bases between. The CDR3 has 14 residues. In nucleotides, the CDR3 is TGTGCCAGCAGTTTTTCGGCCGACTCCTACGAGCAGTACTTC. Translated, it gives CASSFSADSYEQYF.

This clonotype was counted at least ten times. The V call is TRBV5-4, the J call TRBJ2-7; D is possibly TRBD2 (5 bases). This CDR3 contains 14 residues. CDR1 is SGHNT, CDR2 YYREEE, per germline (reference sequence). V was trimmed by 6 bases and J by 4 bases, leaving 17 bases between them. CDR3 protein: CASNNYREEYEQYF. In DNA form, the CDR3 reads TGTGCCAGCAACAACTATCGGGAAGAATACGAGCAGTACTTC.

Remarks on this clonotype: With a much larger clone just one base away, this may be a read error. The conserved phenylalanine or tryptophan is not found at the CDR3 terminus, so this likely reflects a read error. CDR3 nucleotides: TGTGCCAGCAGCCACCCGGACACGAACACCGGGGAGCTGTTTCTT. It encodes CASSHPDTNTGELFL. The rearrangement links TRBV7-9 to TRBJ2-2, with D maybe TRBD1 (5 bases). CDR1 is SEHNR, CDR2 FQNEAQ, per germline (reference sequence). The CDR3 extends over 15 amino acids. V shed 5 bases and J shed 0 bases, with 10 bases lying between them.

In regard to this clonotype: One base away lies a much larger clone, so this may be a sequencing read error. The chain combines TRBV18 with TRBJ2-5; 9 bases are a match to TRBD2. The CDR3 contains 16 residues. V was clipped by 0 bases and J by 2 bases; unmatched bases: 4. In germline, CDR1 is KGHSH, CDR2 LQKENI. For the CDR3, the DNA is TGTGCCAGCTCACCACCGCAGCGGGGGGCTCAAGAGACCCAGTACTTC. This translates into CASSPPQRGAQETQYF.

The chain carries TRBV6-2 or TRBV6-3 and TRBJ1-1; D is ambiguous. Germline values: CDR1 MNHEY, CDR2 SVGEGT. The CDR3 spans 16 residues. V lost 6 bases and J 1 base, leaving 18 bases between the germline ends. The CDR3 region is CASRLLFHPPNTEAFF. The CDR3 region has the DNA TGTGCCAGCAGACTCCTGTTCCATCCACCGAACACTGAAGCTTTCTTT.

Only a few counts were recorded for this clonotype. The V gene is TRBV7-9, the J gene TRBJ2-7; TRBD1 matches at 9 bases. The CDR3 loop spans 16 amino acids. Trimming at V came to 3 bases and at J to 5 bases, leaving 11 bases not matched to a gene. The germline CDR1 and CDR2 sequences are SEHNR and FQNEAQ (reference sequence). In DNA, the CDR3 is TGTGCCAGCAGCTTGATACCGGGACAGGGTAACCACGAGCAGTACTTC. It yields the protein CASSLIPGQGNHEQYF. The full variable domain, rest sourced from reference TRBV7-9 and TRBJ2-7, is DTGVSQNPRHKITKRGQNVTFRCDPISEHNRLYWYRQTLGQGPEFLTYFQNEAQLEKSRLLSDRFSAERPKGSFSTLEIQRTEQGDSAMYLCASSLIPGQGNHEQYFGPGTRLTVT.

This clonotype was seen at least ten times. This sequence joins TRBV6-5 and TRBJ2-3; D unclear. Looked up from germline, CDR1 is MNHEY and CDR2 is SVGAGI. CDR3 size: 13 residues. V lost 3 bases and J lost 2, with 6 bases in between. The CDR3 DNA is TGTGCCAGCAGTTATTACCCCACAGATACGCAGTATTTT. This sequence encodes CASSYYPTDTQYF.

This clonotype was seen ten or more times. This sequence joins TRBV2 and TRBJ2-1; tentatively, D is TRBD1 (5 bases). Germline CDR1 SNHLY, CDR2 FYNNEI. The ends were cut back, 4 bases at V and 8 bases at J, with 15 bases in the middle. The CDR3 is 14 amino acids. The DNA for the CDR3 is TGTGCCAGCAGTGGTTGGGGCCGTCTGGATGAGCAGTTCTTC. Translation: CASSGWGRLDEQFF. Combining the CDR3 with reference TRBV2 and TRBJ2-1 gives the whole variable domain EPEVTQTPSHQVTQMGQEVILRCVPISNHLYFYWYRQILGQKVEFLVSFYNNEISEKSEIFDDQFSVERPDGSNFTLKIRSTKLEDSAMYFCASSGWGRLDEQFFGPGTRLTVL.

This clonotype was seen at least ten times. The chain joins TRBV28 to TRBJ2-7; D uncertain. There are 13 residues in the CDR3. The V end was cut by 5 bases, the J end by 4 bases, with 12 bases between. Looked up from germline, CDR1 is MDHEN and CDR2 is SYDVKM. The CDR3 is CASSPHSGYEQYF. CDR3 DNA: TGTGCCAGCAGTCCCCACTCCGGGTACGAGCAGTACTTC.

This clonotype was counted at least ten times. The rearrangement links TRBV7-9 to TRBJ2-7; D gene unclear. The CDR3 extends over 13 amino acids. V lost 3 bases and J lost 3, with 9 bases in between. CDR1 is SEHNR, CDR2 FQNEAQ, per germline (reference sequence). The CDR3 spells CASSLAQSYEQYF. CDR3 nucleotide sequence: TGTGCCAGCAGCTTGGCACAGAGCTACGAGCAGTACTTC.

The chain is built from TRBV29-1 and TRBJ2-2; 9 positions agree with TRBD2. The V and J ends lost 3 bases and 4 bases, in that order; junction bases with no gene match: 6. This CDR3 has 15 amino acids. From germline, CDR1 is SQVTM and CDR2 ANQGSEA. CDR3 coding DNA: TGCAGCGTTGAGACGAGCGGGGGGATCACCGGGGAGCTGTTTTTT. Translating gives CSVETSGGITGELFF.

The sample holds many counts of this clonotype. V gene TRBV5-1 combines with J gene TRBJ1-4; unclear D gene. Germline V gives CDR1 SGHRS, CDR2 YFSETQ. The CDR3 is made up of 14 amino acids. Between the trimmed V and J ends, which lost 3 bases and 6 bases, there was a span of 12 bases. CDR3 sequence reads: CASSSMGFDEKLFF. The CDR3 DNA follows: TGCGCCAGCAGCTCTATGGGCTTTGATGAAAAACTGTTTTTT.

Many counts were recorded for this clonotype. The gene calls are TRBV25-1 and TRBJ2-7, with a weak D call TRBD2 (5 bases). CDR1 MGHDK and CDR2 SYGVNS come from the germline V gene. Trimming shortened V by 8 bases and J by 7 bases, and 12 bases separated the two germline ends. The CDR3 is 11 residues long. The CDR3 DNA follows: TGTGCCAGCCACCGTTCGGGAGAGCAGTACTTC. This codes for CASHRSGEQYF.

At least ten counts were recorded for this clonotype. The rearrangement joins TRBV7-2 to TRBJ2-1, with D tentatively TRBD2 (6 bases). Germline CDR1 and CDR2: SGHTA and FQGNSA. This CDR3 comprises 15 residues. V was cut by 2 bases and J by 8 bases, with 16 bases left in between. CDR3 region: CASSLKTSRGDEQFF. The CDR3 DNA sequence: TGTGCCAGCAGCTTAAAAACTAGCAGAGGAGATGAGCAGTTCTTC.

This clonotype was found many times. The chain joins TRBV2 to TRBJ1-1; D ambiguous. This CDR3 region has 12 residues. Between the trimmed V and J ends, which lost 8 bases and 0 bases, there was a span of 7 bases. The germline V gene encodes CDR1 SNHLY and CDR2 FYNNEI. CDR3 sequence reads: CASVGLNTEAFF. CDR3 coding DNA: TGTGCCAGCGTGGGTCTGAACACTGAAGCTTTCTTT. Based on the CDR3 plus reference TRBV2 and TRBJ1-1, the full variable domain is EPEVTQTPSHQVTQMGQEVILRCVPISNHLYFYWYRQILGQKVEFLVSFYNNEISEKSEIFDDQFSVERPDGSNFTLKIRSTKLEDSAMYFCASVGLNTEAFFGQGTRLTVV.

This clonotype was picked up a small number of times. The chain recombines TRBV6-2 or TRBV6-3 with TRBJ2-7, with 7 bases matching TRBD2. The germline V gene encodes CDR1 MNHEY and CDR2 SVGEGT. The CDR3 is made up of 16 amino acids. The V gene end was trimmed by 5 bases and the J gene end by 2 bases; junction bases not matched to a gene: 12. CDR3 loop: CASSPTAGLPPYEQYF. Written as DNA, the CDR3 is TGTGCCAGCAGTCCGACAGCGGGACTTCCTCCCTACGAGCAGTACTTC.